The clone carrying this TCR beta chain has just a few counts. Its antigen is not identified. A process of 5'RACE template switching, which added a universal primer site and UMIs, was used to make TCR cDNA. TCRdb reanalysed the 5' RACE reads using MiXCR and keeps one entry per CDR3 protein. The sample consists of some 350,000 distinct CDR3 sequences, 4.1% of them appearing once. This entry comes from a study of T cells after yellow fever vaccination. This CDR3 contains 16 residues. V trimming: 0 bases; J trimming: 8 bases; junction bases outside the gene matches: 6. Germline-derived CDR1 and CDR2 are LGHNA and YNFKEQ. Overall study findings and caveats: Weaker, the secondary response peaked sooner, at day 5 versus 15. Post-booster samples contained most primary-vaccination clones (approximately 96% CD4, roughly 88% CD8).

The source is a man younger than 30 who received the YFV17D yellow fever vaccine. V is TRBV4-2 and J is TRBJ2-1; 11 nucleotides agree with TRBD2. This specimen consisted of PBMCs, obtained 5 days after the yellow fever booster vaccination. The CDR3 region is CASSQDLASGGYEQFF. CDR3 DNA sequence: TGTGCCAGCAGCCAAGATCTTGCTAGCGGGGGGTATGAGCAGTTCTTC.